The source of this T cell receptor (beta chain) is a study of CD8 T cells in ankylosing spondylitis. Notes on the study in general: According to the report, clones linked to the disease were significantly enriched in matched synovial fluid samples taken from ankylosing spondylitis patients. Some of the motif variants had earlier been found in reactive arthritis patients' fluid and blood. Disease-linked clones bore a CD8+ phenotype, appearing relatively rarely in peripheral blood.

This CDR3 has 20 residues. J gave up 3 bases and V 2 bases, and 18 bases lay outside the gene matches. TCRdb redid the calling of the 5' RACE reads with MiXCR, one entry per CDR3 protein. The data contain hundreds of thousands of distinct CDR3 sequences, 20% to 25% of them singletons. With regard to this clonotype: Its antigen is as yet unknown.

Sequences were obtained from blood, either unsorted or a sorted T cell fraction (not recorded which). The chain couples TRBV12-3 or TRBV12-4 to TRBJ2-4, with 8 bases identical to TRBD2. This sequence originates from a female donor with ankylosing spondylitis or in good health (not recorded which). The CDR3 region is CASSLPLIGRAGVGKNIQYF. The CDR3 bases are TGTGCCAGCAGTTTACCCCTTATCGGGAGGGCCGGGGTAGGCAAAAACATTCAGTACTTC.